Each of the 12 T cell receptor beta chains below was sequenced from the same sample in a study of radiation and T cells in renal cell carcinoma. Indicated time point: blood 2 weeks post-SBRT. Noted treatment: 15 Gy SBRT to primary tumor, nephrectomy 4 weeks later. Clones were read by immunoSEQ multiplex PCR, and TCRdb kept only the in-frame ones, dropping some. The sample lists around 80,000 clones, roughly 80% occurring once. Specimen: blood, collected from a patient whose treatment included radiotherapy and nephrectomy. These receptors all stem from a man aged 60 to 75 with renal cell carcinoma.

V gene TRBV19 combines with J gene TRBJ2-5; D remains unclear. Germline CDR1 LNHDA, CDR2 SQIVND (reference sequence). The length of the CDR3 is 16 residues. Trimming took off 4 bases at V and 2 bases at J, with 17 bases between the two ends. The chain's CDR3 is CASSSRHLGSQETQYF. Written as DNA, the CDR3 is TGTGCCAGTAGTAGCCGTCATTTGGGGTCTCAAGAGACCCAGTACTTC.

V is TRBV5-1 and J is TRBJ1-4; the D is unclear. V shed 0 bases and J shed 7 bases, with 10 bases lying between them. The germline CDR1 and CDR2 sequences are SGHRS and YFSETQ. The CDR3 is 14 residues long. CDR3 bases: TGCGCCAGCAGCTTGGACGGGTTCCGTGAAAAACTGTTTTTT. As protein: CASSLDGFREKLFF.

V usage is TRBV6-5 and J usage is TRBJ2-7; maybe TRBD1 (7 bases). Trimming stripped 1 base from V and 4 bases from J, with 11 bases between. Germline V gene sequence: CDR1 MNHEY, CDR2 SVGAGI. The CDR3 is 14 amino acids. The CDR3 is CASSYFAGGYEQYF. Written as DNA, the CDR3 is TGTGCCAGCAGTTACTTTGCAGGGGGGTACGAGCAGTACTTC.

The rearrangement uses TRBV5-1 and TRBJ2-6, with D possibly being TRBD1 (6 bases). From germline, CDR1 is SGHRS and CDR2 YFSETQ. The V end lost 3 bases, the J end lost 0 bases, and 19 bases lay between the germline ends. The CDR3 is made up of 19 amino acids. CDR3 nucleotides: TGCGCCAGCAGCTCCGGACAGCCGTTTTCTTACTCTGGGGCCAACGTCCTGACTTTC. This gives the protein CASSSGQPFSYSGANVLTF.

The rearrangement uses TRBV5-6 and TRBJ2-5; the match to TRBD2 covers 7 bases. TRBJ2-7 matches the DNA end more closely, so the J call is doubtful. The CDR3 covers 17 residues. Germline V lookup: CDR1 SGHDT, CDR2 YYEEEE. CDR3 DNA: TGTGCCAGCAGCCGGACTTATTACCCGGGGGGAGTCTACGAGCAGTACTTC. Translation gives CASSRTYYPGGVYEQYF.

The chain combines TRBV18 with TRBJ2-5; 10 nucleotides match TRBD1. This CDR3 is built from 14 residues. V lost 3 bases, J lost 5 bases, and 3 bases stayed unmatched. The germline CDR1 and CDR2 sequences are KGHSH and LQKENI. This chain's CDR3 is CASSPETGGETQYF. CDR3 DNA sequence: TGTGCCAGCTCACCGGAGACAGGGGGCGAGACCCAGTACTTC.

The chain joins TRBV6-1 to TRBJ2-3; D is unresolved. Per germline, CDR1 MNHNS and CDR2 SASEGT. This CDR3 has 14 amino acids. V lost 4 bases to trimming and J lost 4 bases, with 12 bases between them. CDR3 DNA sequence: TGTGCCAGCAGTGCCCTTTCCGGGCCAGATACGCAGTATTTT. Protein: CASSALSGPDTQYF.

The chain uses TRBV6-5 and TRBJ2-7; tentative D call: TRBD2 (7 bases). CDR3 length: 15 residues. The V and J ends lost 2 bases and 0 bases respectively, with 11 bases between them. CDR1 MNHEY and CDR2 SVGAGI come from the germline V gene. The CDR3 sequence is CASSYEGGSSYEQYF. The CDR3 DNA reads TGTGCCAGCAGTTACGAGGGGGGGAGCTCCTACGAGCAGTACTTC.

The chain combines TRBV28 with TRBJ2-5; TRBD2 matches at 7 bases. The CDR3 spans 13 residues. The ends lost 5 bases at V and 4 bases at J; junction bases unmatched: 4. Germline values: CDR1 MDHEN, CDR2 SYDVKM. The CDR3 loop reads CASSIIAGETQYF. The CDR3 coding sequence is TGTGCCAGCAGTATTATAGCGGGAGAGACCCAGTACTTC.

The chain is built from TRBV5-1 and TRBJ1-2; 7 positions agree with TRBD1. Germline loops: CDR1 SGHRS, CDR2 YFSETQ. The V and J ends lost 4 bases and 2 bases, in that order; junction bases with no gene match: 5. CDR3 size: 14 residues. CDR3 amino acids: CASSTGQLNYGYTF. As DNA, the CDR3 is TGCGCCAGCAGCACGGGACAGCTGAACTATGGCTACACCTTC. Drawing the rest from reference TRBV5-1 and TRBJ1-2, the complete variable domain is KAGVTQTPRYLIKTRGQQVTLSCSPISGHRSVSWYQQTPGQGLQFLFEYFSETQRNKGNFPGRFSGRQFSNSRSEMNVSTLELGDSALYLCASSTGQLNYGYTFGSGTRLTVV.

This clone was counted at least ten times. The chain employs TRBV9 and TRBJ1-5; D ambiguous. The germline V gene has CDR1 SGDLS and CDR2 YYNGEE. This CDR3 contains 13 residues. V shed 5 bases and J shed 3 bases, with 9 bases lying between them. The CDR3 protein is CASSYSPNQPQHF. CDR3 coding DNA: TGTGCCAGCAGTTATAGTCCCAATCAGCCCCAGCATTTT.

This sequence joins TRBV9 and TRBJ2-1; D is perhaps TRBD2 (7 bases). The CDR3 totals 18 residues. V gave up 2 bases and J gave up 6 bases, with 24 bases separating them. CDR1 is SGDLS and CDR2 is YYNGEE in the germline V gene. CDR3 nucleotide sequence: TGTGCCAGCAGCGTTGATTTGTTGCTAGCGGAGGGGGGCAATGAGCAGTTCTTC. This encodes CASSVDLLLAEGGNEQFF.